The 18 T cell receptor beta chains below were found in one sample sequenced in a study of blood T cell repertoires in COVID-19. Measured with immunoSEQ multiplex PCR; TCRdb has only the in-frame clones, and not every one. The table lists about 130,000 clones, about 75% of them singletons. Sequenced input: peripheral blood. These receptors originate from an elderly man with acute or convalescent COVID-19.

The rearrangement links TRBV7-9 to TRBJ2-2; D is possibly TRBD1 (7 bases). Germline CDR1 is SEHNR and CDR2 is FQNEAQ (reference sequence). The V and J ends lost 5 bases and 6 bases respectively, with 19 bases between them. There are 16 residues in the CDR3. Written as DNA, the CDR3 is TGTGCCAGCAGCCAAATGAGGGCAGGGGGGCCCGGGGAGCTGTTTTTT. It specifies CASSQMRAGGPGELFF. Combining the CDR3 with reference TRBV7-9 and TRBJ2-2 gives the whole variable domain DTGVSQNPRHKITKRGQNVTFRCDPISEHNRLYWYRQTLGQGPEFLTYFQNEAQLEKSRLLSDRFSAERPKGSFSTLEIQRTEQGDSAMYLCASSQMRAGGPGELFFGEGSRLTVL.

This clone was seen only once. This chain uses TRBV28 with TRBJ2-5; 8 nucleotides line up with TRBD1. The CDR3 is made up of 14 amino acids. The ends lost 6 bases at V and 4 bases at J; junction bases unmatched: 7. Germline-derived CDR1 and CDR2 are MDHEN and SYDVKM. CDR3 amino acids: CASSPGTGAETQYF. The CDR3 nucleotides are TGTGCCAGCAGCCCCGGGACAGGAGCAGAGACCCAGTACTTC.

The CDR3 sequence is CASSLVQGTYGYTF. The DNA of the CDR3 is TGTGCCAGCAGCTTGGTACAGGGGACCTATGGCTACACCTTC. V usage is TRBV11-2 and J usage is TRBJ1-2; 7 nucleotides line up with TRBD1. This CDR3 is 14 amino acids long. The germline gives CDR1 SGHAT, CDR2 FQNNGV. The V segment lost 3 bases and the J segment 4 bases; nucleotides outside the gene matches: 5.

This chain links TRBV3-1 (or the pseudogene TRBV3-2) with TRBJ1-1, with D possibly matching TRBD1 (5 bases). The CDR3 runs 12 residues. Germline V gene lookup returns CDR1 LGHDT and CDR2 YNNKEL (reference sequence). Trimming removed 1 base from V and 5 bases from J, with 5 bases in between. CDR3 loop: CASSQGQTEAFF. DNA of the CDR3: TGTGCCAGCAGCCAAGGACAGACTGAAGCTTTCTTT.

The chain couples TRBV2 to TRBJ2-1; 9 positions match TRBD2. J gave up 6 bases and V 1 base, and 4 bases lay outside the gene matches. Per the germline V gene, CDR1 is SNHLY and CDR2 is FYNNEI. The CDR3 spans 15 residues. The CDR3, as DNA: TGTGCCAGCAGTGAAGGCGAGCGGGGGGCCAATGAGCAGTTCTTC. Amino acid sequence: CASSEGERGANEQFF.

This rearrangement joins TRBV10-3 to TRBJ2-1; TRBD1 matches 8 bases. Trimming at V came to 2 bases and at J to 0 bases, leaving 0 bases not matched to a gene. The CDR3 is made up of 15 amino acids. Germline V lookup: CDR1 ENHRY, CDR2 SYGVKD. CDR3 region: CAISETGGSYNEQFF. CDR3 nucleotides: TGTGCCATCAGTGAGACAGGGGGCTCCTACAATGAGCAGTTCTTC.

The chain recombines TRBV7-2 with TRBJ2-4; D possibly corresponds to TRBD1 (5 bases). Looked up from germline, CDR1 is SGHTA and CDR2 is FQGNSA. CDR3 length: 17 amino acids. Between the trimmed V and J ends, which lost 0 bases and 4 bases, there was a span of 16 bases. CDR3 sequence: CASSLAASQGAKNIQYF. The CDR3 DNA follows: TGTGCCAGCAGCTTAGCAGCGTCGCAAGGGGCGAAAAACATTCAGTACTTC.

The chain uses TRBV4-1 and TRBJ1-6, with D possibly TRBD1 on 5 matching bases. The V end lost 1 base, the J end lost 7 bases, and 14 bases lay between the germline ends. The CDR3 length is 16 residues. Per the germline V gene, CDR1 is MGHRA and CDR2 is YSYEKL. The CDR3 region has the DNA TGCGCCAGCAGCCAAGGGTCGGAGGGACGGAATTCACCCCTCCACTTT. Translation: CASSQGSEGRNSPLHF.

The chain carries TRBV27 and TRBJ2-3; 7 positions match TRBD1. V was clipped by 5 bases and J by 4 bases; unmatched bases: 6. Germline V lookup: CDR1 MNHEY, CDR2 SMNVEV (reference sequence). CDR3 length: 14 amino acids. The CDR3 DNA follows: TGTGCCAGCAGTCGGACAGGAGTCGCAGATACGCAGTATTTT. This sequence encodes CASSRTGVADTQYF.

The chain is built from TRBV5-4 and TRBJ2-3; the match to TRBD2 covers 10 bases. The V gene's germline CDR1 is SGHNT and CDR2 YYREEE (reference sequence). The CDR3 contains 14 residues. V gave up 4 bases and J gave up 6 bases; unmatched junction bases: 5. The CDR3 sequence: CASSPLAGVDTQYF. CDR3 in DNA: TGTGCCAGCAGCCCGCTAGCGGGGGTGGATACGCAGTATTTT.

This clone occurred many times. This CDR3 is also generated by other DNA sequences in the sample. The chain is built from TRBV5-1 and TRBJ2-5; 12 bases fit TRBD1. In germline, CDR1 is SGHRS, CDR2 YFSETQ. V dropped 4 bases and J dropped 0; count of bases not matched to a gene: 4. The CDR3 has 16 residues. The DNA of the CDR3 is TGCGCCAGCAGCGGGGGGACAGGGGGCTACCAAGAGACCCAGTACTTC. It encodes CASSGGTGGYQETQYF.

The genes are TRBV7-9 and TRBJ2-1, with 8 positions matching TRBD1. Germline CDR1 SEHNR, CDR2 FQNEAQ (reference sequence). The J segment lost 6 bases and the V segment lost 5 bases, leaving 15 bases of the junction unmatched. This CDR3 comprises 17 residues. CDR3 DNA sequence: TGTGCCAGCAGCCTCCCCGTCGGACAGGGTATTCTCAATGAGCAGTTCTTC. This encodes CASSLPVGQGILNEQFF.

This clone was counted once. V usage is TRBV6-2 or TRBV6-3 and J usage is TRBJ2-3, with 7 bases lining up with TRBD2. V trimming: 0 bases; J trimming: 1 base; junction bases outside the gene matches: 10. From germline, CDR1 is MNHEY and CDR2 SVGEGT. The CDR3 loop spans 18 amino acids. The CDR3 sequence: CASSYSMSASGGTDTQYF. CDR3 DNA: TGTGCCAGCAGTTACTCGATGTCCGCCAGCGGGGGCACAGATACGCAGTATTTT.

V is TRBV6-7 and J is TRBJ1-5; the match to TRBD1 covers 8 bases. TRBV6-7 falls under the ORF class, with uncertain function. The CDR3 loop spans 15 amino acids. J lost 5 bases, V lost 5 bases, and 8 bases had no gene match. CDR3 sequence: CASSRRQGKDQPQHF. Written as DNA, the CDR3 is TGTGCCAGCAGTCGGAGACAGGGGAAGGATCAGCCCCAGCATTTT.

The J gene is TRBJ1-4, the V gene TRBV10-3; D gene ambiguous. This CDR3 region has 13 residues. The germline V gene has CDR1 ENHRY and CDR2 SYGVKD. Trimming took 6 bases from V and 10 from J, leaving 15 bases between them. CDR3 DNA sequence: TGTGCCATCAGAGGCCCGACGGAGGGAAAACTGTTTTTT. Its protein is CAIRGPTEGKLFF.

The gene calls are TRBV10-3 and TRBJ2-1; no definite D call. The CDR3 contains 15 residues. V lost 2 bases and J 1 base, leaving 9 bases between the germline ends. CDR1 and CDR2 from the germline V gene are ENHRY and SYGVKD. The CDR3, as DNA: TGTGCCATCAGTGAGGTGATCCTATCCTACAATGAGCAGTTCTTC. It translates to CAISEVILSYNEQFF.

The count of this clone is one. This rearrangement joins TRBV3-1 (or the pseudogene TRBV3-2) to TRBJ1-5; D not certain. This CDR3 comprises 12 residues. Deletions cut 2 bases from V and 8 bases from J, with 7 bases between. Germline-derived CDR1 and CDR2 are LGHDT and YNNKEL (reference sequence). As DNA, the CDR3 is TGTGCCAGCAGCCAACTAGGTGAGCCCCAGCATTTT. Residues: CASSQLGEPQHF.

The rearrangement uses TRBV7-9 and TRBJ2-2; 7 nucleotides match TRBD1. In germline, CDR1 is SEHNR, CDR2 FQNEAQ (reference sequence). Trimming took 4 bases from V and 0 from J; bases not matched to a gene: 8. This CDR3 has 17 amino acids. CDR3 in DNA: TGTGCCAGCAGCTCAGGCCCGGGACAGTCGAACACCGGGGAGCTGTTTTTT. Its protein product is CASSSGPGQSNTGELFF. Supplemented by reference TRBV7-9 and TRBJ2-2, the full variable domain reads DTGVSQNPRHKITKRGQNVTFRCDPISEHNRLYWYRQTLGQGPEFLTYFQNEAQLEKSRLLSDRFSAERPKGSFSTLEIQRTEQGDSAMYLCASSSGPGQSNTGELFFGEGSRLTVL.